Detailed here is one T cell receptor (beta chain). Its binding antigen is unknown. There are no base qualities to consult, and no much larger clone falls within one base. The record originates from a study of blood T cell repertoires in COVID-19 (dated by TCRdb to 2018 to 2020). In terms of the full investigation: Samples covering the acute and convalescent phases of COVID-19 were provided by collaborators in the United States, Italy and Spain. The material from the prospective study consisted of cDNA or gDNA derived from T cells, B-cell-depleted T cells, or PBMCs. HLA class I and class II types, where available, came from metadata supplied by the sample provider rather than from assay-based typing. A de-identified subject ID, COVID-19 status, age in years and sex were almost always included in the sample metadata. The dataset comprised deeply sampled blood TCRbeta repertoires from subjects exposed to, actively infected with, or recovered from COVID-19. The repertoires were released in a freely available public database intended as a resource for research on the immune response to SARS-CoV-2. Samples were obtained from the ongoing ImmuneRACE study (first 160 participants) and from some 1,300 subjects provided by 6 global collaborators.

Each collaborating institution followed its own protocols to collect whole blood in K2EDTA tubes. For TCRbeta analysis, collaborators shipped samples in one of three forms: frozen whole blood, isolated PBMCs, or DNA extracted from either of those sample types. TCRbeta CDR3 regions were amplified from genomic DNA by means of the immunoSEQ Assay, a bias-controlled multiplex PCR. As for how the authors treated the data: The number of nucleated cells in each sample was estimated from the amplification of reference gene primers within the assay. To quantify the absolute abundance of each unique TCRbeta CDR3 rearrangement, sequence reads were collapsed and filtered. For each sample, productive Simpson clonality was calculated by taking the square root of Simpson's diversity index across productive rearrangements. Here the immuneACCESS table is served through TCRdb, limited to in-frame sequences with V and J called. Missing clones are a known gap in these copies; in checked studies unresolved V genes cover under half, and the rest lacks a known reason. For V, J and clone size, that table is used; D and trimming come from the DNA. This sample gives tens of thousands of clones in total; over 75% of them show up just once. Together, the top ten hold over 25% of the sample.

The paper as a whole reports these results and caveats: How much clinical and demographic metadata was included differed by source and by participant, and the metadata was provided uncurated.

Sequencing was done on a sample of peripheral blood. The clonotype originates from a human donor in a cohort sampled during active COVID-19.

The bases are TGTGCCAGCAGTTTATCGGCCACCTACGAGCAGTACTTC. Protein translation: CASSLSATYEQYF. This sequence uses TRBV27 and TRBJ2-7; too little of a D gene remains to name it. CDR1 and CDR2 were assigned from the germline V gene (reference sequence) as MNHEY and SMNVEV. Trimming removed 0 bases from V and 2 bases from J, leaving 5 bases between the germline ends. Including the terminal cysteine and phenylalanine, the CDR3 comprises 13 residues. The DNA shown is the 39-base CDR3, in frame from base 1.